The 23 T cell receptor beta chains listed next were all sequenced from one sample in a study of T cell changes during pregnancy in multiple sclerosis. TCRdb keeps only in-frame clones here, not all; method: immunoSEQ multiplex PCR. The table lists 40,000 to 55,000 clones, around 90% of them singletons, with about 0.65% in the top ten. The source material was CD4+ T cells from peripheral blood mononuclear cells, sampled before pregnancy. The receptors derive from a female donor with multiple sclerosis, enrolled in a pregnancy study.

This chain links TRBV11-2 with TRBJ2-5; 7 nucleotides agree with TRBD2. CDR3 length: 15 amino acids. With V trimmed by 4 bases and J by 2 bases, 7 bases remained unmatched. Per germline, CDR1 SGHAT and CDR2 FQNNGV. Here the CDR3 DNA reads TGTGCCAGCAGCTCCTTGGAGCGGGGACAAGAGACCCAGTACTTC. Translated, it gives CASSSLERGQETQYF.

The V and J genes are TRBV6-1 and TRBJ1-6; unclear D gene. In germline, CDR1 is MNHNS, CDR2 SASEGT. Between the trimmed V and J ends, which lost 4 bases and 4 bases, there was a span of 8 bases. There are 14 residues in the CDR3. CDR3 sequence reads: CASSVSGYNSPLHF. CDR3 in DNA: TGTGCCAGCAGTGTATCGGGTTATAATTCACCCCTCCACTTT.

The CDR3 is CASSGGASGTSTDTQYF. The CDR3 coding sequence is TGTGCCAGCAGCGGAGGGGCTAGCGGGACTAGCACAGATACGCAGTATTTT. V and J are TRBV7-2 and TRBJ2-3, with 9 bases matching TRBD2. This CDR3 comprises 17 residues. V was clipped by 5 bases and J by 0 bases; unmatched bases: 9. In germline, CDR1 is SGHTA, CDR2 FQGNSA.

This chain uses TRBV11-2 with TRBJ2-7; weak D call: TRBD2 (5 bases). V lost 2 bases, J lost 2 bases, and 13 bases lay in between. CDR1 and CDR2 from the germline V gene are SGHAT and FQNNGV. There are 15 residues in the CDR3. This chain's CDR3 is CASSLLDYRTYEQYF. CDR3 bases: TGTGCCAGCAGCTTACTTGACTACCGAACCTACGAGCAGTACTTC.

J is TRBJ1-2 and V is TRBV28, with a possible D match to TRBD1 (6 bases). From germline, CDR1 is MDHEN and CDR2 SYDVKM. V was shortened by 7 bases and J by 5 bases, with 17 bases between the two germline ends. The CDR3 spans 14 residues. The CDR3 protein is CASIPPGQSYGYTF. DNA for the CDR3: TGTGCCAGCATTCCTCCTGGACAGTCATATGGCTACACCTTC.

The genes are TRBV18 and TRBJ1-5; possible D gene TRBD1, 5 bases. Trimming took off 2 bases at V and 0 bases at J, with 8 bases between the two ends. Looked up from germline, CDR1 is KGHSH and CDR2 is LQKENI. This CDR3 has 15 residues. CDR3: CASSPIRDSNQPQHF. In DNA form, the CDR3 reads TGTGCCAGCTCACCAATCAGGGATAGCAATCAGCCCCAGCATTTT.

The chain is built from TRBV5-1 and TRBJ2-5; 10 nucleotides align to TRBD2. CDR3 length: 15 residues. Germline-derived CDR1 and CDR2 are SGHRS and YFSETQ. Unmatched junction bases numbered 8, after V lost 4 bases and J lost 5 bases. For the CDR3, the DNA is TGCGCCAGCAGCACCGCCGGGACTAGCGCGGAGACCCAGTACTTC. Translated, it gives CASSTAGTSAETQYF.

The CDR3 here is CASRLTEYEQYF. In DNA, the CDR3 is TGTGCCAGTAGATTGACTGAATACGAGCAGTACTTC. The rearrangement links TRBV19 to TRBJ2-7; no definite D call. V lost 6 bases and J 4 bases, leaving 10 bases between the germline ends. Per germline, CDR1 LNHDA and CDR2 SQIVND (reference sequence). The CDR3 extends over 12 amino acids. Full variable domain (rest looked up from reference TRBV19 and TRBJ2-7): DGGITQSPKYLFRKEGQNVTLSCEQNLNHDAMYWYRQDPGQGLRLIYYSQIVNDFQKGDIAEGYSVSREKKESFPLTVTSAQKNPTAFYLCASRLTEYEQYFGPGTRLTVT.

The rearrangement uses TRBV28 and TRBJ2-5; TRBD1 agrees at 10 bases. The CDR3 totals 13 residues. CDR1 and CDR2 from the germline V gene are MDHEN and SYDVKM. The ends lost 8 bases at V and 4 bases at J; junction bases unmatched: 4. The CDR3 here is CASGTGAPETQYF. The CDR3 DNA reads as TGTGCCAGCGGGACAGGGGCGCCAGAGACCCAGTACTTC.

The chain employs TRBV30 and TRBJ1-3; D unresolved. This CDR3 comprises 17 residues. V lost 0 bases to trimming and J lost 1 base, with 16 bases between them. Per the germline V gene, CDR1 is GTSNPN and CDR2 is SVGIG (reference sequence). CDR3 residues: CAWSVTTFRPSGNTIYF. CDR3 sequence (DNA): TGTGCCTGGAGTGTAACGACATTCCGCCCTTCTGGAAACACCATATATTTT.

The chain's CDR3 is CSVEDPQRVARREQFF. The CDR3, as DNA: TGCAGCGTTGAAGATCCCCAGCGGGTGGCCAGGCGTGAGCAGTTCTTC. V is TRBV29-1 and J is TRBJ2-1, with D possibly matching TRBD2 (6 bases). This CDR3 spans 16 amino acids. The V gene's germline CDR1 is SQVTM and CDR2 ANQGSEA. Trimming removed 0 bases from V and 9 bases from J, with 21 bases in between.

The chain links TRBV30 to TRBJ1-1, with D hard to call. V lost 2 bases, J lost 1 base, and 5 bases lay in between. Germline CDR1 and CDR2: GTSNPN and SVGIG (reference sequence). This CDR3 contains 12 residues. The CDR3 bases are TGTGCCTGGAGTCCAGGGAACACTGAAGCTTTCTTT. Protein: CAWSPGNTEAFF.

CDR3 in amino acids: CASSQGLAGETQYF. In DNA form, the CDR3 reads TGCGCCAGCAGCCAGGGACTAGCGGGGGAGACCCAGTACTTC. The rearrangement uses TRBV4-3 and TRBJ2-5; TRBD2 agrees at 13 bases. The CDR3 spans 14 residues. Germline trimming cut 3 bases from V and 5 bases from J; bases unmatched to any gene: 0. Per the germline V gene, CDR1 is LGHNA and CDR2 is YSLEER.

The CDR3 DNA reads TGTGCCAGCAGGCCCACAGGGGGGTATGGCTACACCTTC. Translation: CASRPTGGYGYTF. The chain links TRBV6-1 to TRBJ1-2, with 8 bases identical to TRBD1. This CDR3 contains 13 residues. Germline CDR1 is MNHNS and CDR2 is SASEGT. V lost 6 bases and J lost 5; bases outside the gene matches: 5.

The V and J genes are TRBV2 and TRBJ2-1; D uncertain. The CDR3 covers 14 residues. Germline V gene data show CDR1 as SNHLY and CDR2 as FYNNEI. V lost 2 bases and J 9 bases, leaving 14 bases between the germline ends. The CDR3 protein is CASSEISVLFEQFF. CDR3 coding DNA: TGTGCCAGCAGTGAAATTTCAGTCCTCTTTGAGCAGTTCTTC. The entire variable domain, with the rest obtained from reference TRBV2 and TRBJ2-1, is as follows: EPEVTQTPSHQVTQMGQEVILRCVPISNHLYFYWYRQILGQKVEFLVSFYNNEISEKSEIFDDQFSVERPDGSNFTLKIRSTKLEDSAMYFCASSEISVLFEQFFGPGTRLTVL.

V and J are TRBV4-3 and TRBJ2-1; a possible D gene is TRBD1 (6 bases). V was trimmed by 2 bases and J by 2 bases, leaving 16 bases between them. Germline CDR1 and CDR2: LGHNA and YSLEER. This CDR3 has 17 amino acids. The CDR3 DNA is TGCGCCAGCAGCCAACAATCAGGGGTTGGTACCTACAATGAGCAGTTCTTC. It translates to CASSQQSGVGTYNEQFF.

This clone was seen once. This CDR3 reads CATIRAGGPLNEQFF. CDR3 nucleotides: TGTGCCACCATCAGAGCGGGAGGGCCCCTCAATGAGCAGTTCTTC. The rearrangement uses TRBV27 and TRBJ2-1; 10 positions match TRBD2. Germline CDR1 and CDR2: MNHEY and SMNVEV (reference sequence). This CDR3 has 15 amino acids. After removal of 10 bases from V and 6 bases from J, the junction contained 12 bases not matched to a gene.

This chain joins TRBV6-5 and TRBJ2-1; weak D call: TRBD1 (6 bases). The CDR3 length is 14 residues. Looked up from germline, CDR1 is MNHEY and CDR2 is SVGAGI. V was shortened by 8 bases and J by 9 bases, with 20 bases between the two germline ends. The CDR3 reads CASCAENVQGEQFF. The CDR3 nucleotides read TGTGCCAGCTGCGCAGAGAATGTACAGGGTGAGCAGTTCTTC.

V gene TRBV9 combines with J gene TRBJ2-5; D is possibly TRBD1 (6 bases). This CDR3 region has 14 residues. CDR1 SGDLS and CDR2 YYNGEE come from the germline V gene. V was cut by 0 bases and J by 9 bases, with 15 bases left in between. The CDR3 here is CASSVGRDMRSQYF. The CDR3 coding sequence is TGTGCCAGCAGCGTAGGAAGGGACATGAGGTCCCAGTACTTC.

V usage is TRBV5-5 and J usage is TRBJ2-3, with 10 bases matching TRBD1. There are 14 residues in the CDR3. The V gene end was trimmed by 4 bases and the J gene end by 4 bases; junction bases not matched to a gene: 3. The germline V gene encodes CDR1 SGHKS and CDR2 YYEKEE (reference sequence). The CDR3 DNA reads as TGTGCCAGCAGCCTAGGACAGGGGGCAGATACGCAGTATTTT. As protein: CASSLGQGADTQYF.

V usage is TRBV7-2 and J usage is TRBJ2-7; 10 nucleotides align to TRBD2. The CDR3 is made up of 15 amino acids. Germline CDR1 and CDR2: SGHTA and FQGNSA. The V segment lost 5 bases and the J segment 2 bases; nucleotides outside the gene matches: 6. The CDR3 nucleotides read TGTGCCAGCAGCCAGTTAGCGGGGGGCGCCTACGAGCAGTACTTC. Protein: CASSQLAGGAYEQYF.

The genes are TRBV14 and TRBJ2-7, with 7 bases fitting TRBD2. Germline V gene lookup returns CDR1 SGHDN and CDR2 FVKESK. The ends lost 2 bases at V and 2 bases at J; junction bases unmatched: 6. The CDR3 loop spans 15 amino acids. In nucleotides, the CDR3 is TGTGCCAGCAGCCAACCGGGGGGAACCACCTACGAGCAGTACTTC. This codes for CASSQPGGTTYEQYF.

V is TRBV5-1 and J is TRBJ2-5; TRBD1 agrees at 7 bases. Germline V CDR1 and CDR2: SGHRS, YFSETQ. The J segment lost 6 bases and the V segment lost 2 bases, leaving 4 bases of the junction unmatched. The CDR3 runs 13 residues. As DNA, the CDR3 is TGCGCCAGCAGCTTCGAGGGGGCCAAGACCCAGTACTTC. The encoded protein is CASSFEGAKTQYF.